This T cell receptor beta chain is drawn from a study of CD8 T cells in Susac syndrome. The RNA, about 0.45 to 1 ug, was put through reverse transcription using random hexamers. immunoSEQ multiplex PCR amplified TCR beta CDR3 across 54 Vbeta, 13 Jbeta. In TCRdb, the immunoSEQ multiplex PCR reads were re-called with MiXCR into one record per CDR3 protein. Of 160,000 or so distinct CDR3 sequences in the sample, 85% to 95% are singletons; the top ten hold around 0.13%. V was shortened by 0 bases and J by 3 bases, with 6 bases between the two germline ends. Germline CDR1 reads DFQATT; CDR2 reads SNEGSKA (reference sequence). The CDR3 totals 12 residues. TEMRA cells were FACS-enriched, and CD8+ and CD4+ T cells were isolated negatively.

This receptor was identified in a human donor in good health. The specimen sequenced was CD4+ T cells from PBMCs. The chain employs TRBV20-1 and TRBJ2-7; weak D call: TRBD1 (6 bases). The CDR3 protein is CSAREGGYEQYF. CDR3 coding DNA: TGCAGTGCTAGAGAAGGGGGCTACGAGCAGTACTTC.